This TCR beta chain originates from a study of post-analysis software for immune sequencing data. Overall study findings and caveats: Patients showed TRBV5-6, TRBV5-1 and TRBV20-1 among roughly 5 TRBV segments more frequent than in controls.

Note on this clonotype: Its antigen is unidentified.

Each TCR beta cDNA library carried unique molecular identifiers. TCRdb recomputed calls from the PCR reads with MiXCR, one row per CDR3 protein. This sample has 650,000 to 850,000 distinct CDR3 sequences, with roughly 46% found just once. V lost 2 bases, J lost 6 bases, and 15 bases lay in between. Germline V lookup: CDR1 SGHRS, CDR2 YFSETQ. This CDR3 is 14 amino acids long. Sequencing input: blood. This receptor was taken from a girl under 18 with multiple sclerosis. The chain carries TRBV5-1 and TRBJ2-7; possibly TRBD2 for D (7 bases). The CDR3 spells CASSFGGREAEQYF. The CDR3 DNA reads TGCGCCAGCAGCTTCGGGGGGCGAGAGGCCGAGCAGTACTTC.